These 17 T cell receptor beta chains came from one sample sequenced in a study of neoadjuvant nivolumab and ipilimumab in lung cancer. The assay was immunoSEQ multiplex PCR, and TCRdb's table has in-frame clones only and misses some. The sample shows 39,000 or so clones, roughly nine tenths of them seen only once. The sample consisted of peripheral blood, taken before neoadjuvant nivolumab, alone or with ipilimumab. The origin of the receptors is an adult with non-small cell lung cancer.

This rearrangement joins TRBV5-1 to TRBJ2-7, with 9 positions matching TRBD1. Germline V gives CDR1 SGHRS, CDR2 YFSETQ. The CDR3 runs 14 residues. The ends lost 4 bases at V and 0 bases at J; junction bases unmatched: 2. Here the CDR3 reads CASSPGQGSYEQYF. DNA for the CDR3: TGCGCCAGCAGCCCGGGACAGGGCTCCTACGAGCAGTACTTC.

The gene calls are TRBV30 and TRBJ2-2; D remains unclear. Trimming stripped 0 bases from V and 4 bases from J, with 9 bases between. Germline CDR1 reads GTSNPN; CDR2 reads SVGIG (reference sequence). The CDR3 consists of 14 residues. CDR3 region: CAWSVGSGTGELFF. CDR3 nucleotides: TGTGCCTGGAGTGTGGGTAGTGGCACCGGGGAGCTGTTTTTT. Complete variable domain (other parts from reference TRBV30 and TRBJ2-2): SQTIHQWPATLVQPVGSPLSLECTVEGTSNPNLYWYRQAAGRGLQLLFYSVGIGQISSEVPQNLSASRPQDRQFILSSKKLLLSDSGFYLCAWSVGSGTGELFFGEGSRLTVL.

The chain joins TRBV5-1 to TRBJ1-4, with 7 bases matching TRBD1. CDR1 SGHRS and CDR2 YFSETQ come from the germline V gene. CDR3 size: 15 residues. V lost 4 bases, J lost 4 bases, and 7 bases stayed unmatched. The CDR3 reads CASSGGTADNEKLFF. CDR3 sequence (DNA): TGCGCCAGCAGCGGGGGGACAGCTGATAATGAAAAACTGTTTTTT.

The chain recombines TRBV7-9 with TRBJ2-7; 7 nucleotides line up with TRBD2. The germline V gene encodes CDR1 SEHNR and CDR2 FQNEAQ (reference sequence). J gave up 7 bases and V 5 bases, and 17 bases lay outside the gene matches. The length of the CDR3 is 16 residues. The CDR3 nucleotides are TGTGCCAGCAGCCTCCTAGGAGGGAGGGCCACTAGGGAGCAGTACTTC. Encoded protein: CASSLLGGRATREQYF.

The CDR3 coding sequence is TGTGCCAGCAGCCAAGAGGGGACTAGCTGGAAGGGGGCAGATACGCAGTATTTT. It translates to CASSQEGTSWKGADTQYF. The V and J genes are TRBV14 and TRBJ2-3; 9 nucleotides line up with TRBD2. CDR1 and CDR2 (germline): SGHDN, FVKESK. The CDR3 has 18 residues. V shed 0 bases and J 4 bases; nucleotides not matched to a gene: 11.

The chain recombines TRBV9 with TRBJ2-3; D uncertain. CDR1 is SGDLS, CDR2 YYNGEE, per germline. V gave up 4 bases and J gave up 3 bases, with 9 bases separating them. The CDR3 covers 13 residues. This CDR3 reads CASSFGWTDTQYF. In nucleotides, the CDR3 is TGTGCCAGCAGCTTTGGGTGGACAGATACGCAGTATTTT.

This chain uses TRBV10-2 with TRBJ1-5; a weak D match, TRBD1 (6 bases). The CDR3 length is 15 residues. Trimming took off 2 bases at V and 4 bases at J, with 12 bases between the two ends. Germline V gene lookup returns CDR1 WSHSY and CDR2 SAAADI. CDR3 DNA: TGCGCCAGCAGTGAGAACGGGGGGCAGAATCAGCCCCAGCATTTT. This encodes CASSENGGQNQPQHF.

The chain combines TRBV5-6 with TRBJ2-7; D might be TRBD2 (6 bases). Germline V lookup: CDR1 SGHDT, CDR2 YYEEEE. The CDR3 is made up of 16 amino acids. V was pared by 6 bases and J by 0 bases, with 19 bases between. Here the CDR3 reads CASTWGVAGYSYEQYF. Here the CDR3 DNA reads TGTGCCAGCACCTGGGGGGTGGCAGGGTACTCCTACGAGCAGTACTTC.

CDR3 residues: CATKQKVLTDTQYF. The CDR3 coding sequence is TGTGCCACCAAACAGAAAGTACTGACAGATACGCAGTATTTT. The chain links TRBV10-3 to TRBJ2-3; D is unclear. This CDR3 is built from 14 residues. CDR1 and CDR2 from the germline V gene are ENHRY and SYGVKD. V lost 10 bases and J 3 bases, leaving 17 bases between the germline ends.

The DNA of the CDR3 is TGTGCCAGCAGCTTCGTGAACACTGAAGCTTTCTTT. Translation: CASSFVNTEAFF. The V gene is TRBV5-6, the J gene TRBJ1-1, with D uncertain. Germline lookup yields CDR1 SGHDT and CDR2 YYEEEE. The CDR3 contains 12 residues. V lost 2 bases to trimming and J lost 0 bases, with 2 bases between them.

This sequence joins TRBV19 and TRBJ2-1; a possible D gene is TRBD1 (6 bases). CDR3 length equals 14 residues. Germline V gene lookup returns CDR1 LNHDA and CDR2 SQIVND (reference sequence). V was cut by 9 bases and J by 5 bases, with 17 bases left in between. The DNA of the CDR3 is TGTGCCAGCAGGTCACAGGGATCCAACAATGAGCAGTTCTTC. This encodes CASRSQGSNNEQFF.

J is TRBJ2-5 and V is TRBV27, with D perhaps TRBD2 (6 bases). CDR1 and CDR2 from the germline V gene are MNHEY and SMNVEV (reference sequence). Deletions cut 5 bases from V and 10 bases from J, with 14 bases between. CDR3 size: 12 residues. Here the CDR3 reads CASSAEGRVQYF. The CDR3 coding sequence is TGTGCCAGCAGTGCGGAGGGACGGGTCCAGTACTTC.

The V gene is TRBV4-3, the J gene TRBJ1-4; tentative D call: TRBD1 (5 bases). This CDR3 is built from 12 residues. Germline lookup yields CDR1 LGHNA and CDR2 YSLEER. V was trimmed by 8 bases and J by 11 bases, leaving 15 bases between them. CDR3 DNA: TGCGCCAGCCAGGGTCAAGCTGGGAAACTGTTTTTT. It codes for CASQGQAGKLFF.

The rearrangement links TRBV18 to TRBJ2-7; TRBD2 aligns across 11 bases. V gave up 0 bases and J gave up 7 bases; unmatched junction bases: 5. The CDR3 extends over 15 amino acids. Per germline, CDR1 KGHSH and CDR2 LQKENI. The CDR3 nucleotides are TGTGCCAGCTCACCACCGGCTAGCGGGAGGTGGGAGCAGTACTTC. This codes for CASSPPASGRWEQYF.

This sequence joins TRBV2 and TRBJ1-4; D is unresolved. V shed 7 bases and J shed 8 bases, with 5 bases lying between them. Germline V gene data show CDR1 as SNHLY and CDR2 as FYNNEI. This CDR3 contains 10 residues. The CDR3 DNA reads as TGTGCCAGCAAGATCGAAAAACTGTTTTTT. Translation: CASKIEKLFF.

The J gene is TRBJ1-1, the V gene TRBV5-4, with TRBD1 matching over 9 bases. Unmatched junction bases numbered 6, after V lost 0 bases and J lost 6 bases. From germline, CDR1 is SGHNT and CDR2 YYREEE (reference sequence). This CDR3 comprises 15 residues. The DNA for the CDR3 is TGTGCCAGCAGCTTGGTGGACACAGGGGGCGCTGAAGCTTTCTTT. It yields the protein CASSLVDTGGAEAFF.

The chain uses TRBV19 and TRBJ1-1; D is unclear. This CDR3 has 13 residues. V lost 5 bases and J 1 base, leaving 8 bases between the germline ends. Germline V CDR1 and CDR2: LNHDA, SQIVND (reference sequence). The CDR3 reads CASSGGSNTEAFF. CDR3 bases: TGTGCCAGTAGTGGAGGGTCGAACACTGAAGCTTTCTTT.